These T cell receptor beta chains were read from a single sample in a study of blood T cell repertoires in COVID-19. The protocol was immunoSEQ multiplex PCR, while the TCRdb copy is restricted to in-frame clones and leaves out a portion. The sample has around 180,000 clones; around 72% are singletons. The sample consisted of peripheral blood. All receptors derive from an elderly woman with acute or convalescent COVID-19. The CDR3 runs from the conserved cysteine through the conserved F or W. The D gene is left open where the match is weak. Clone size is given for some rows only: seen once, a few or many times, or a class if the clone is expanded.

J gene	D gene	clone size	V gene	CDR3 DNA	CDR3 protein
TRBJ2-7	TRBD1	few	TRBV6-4	TGTGCCAGCAGTGACCCGGGACAGGGCCTTACCTACGAGCAGTACTTC	CASSDPGQGLTYEQYF
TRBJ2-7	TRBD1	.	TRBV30	TGTGCCTGGAAACAGGGGCGGTACGAGCAGTACTTC	CAWKQGRYEQYF
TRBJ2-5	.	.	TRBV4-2	TGTGCCAGCAGCCAACAGCAGGGAAAAGAGACCCAGTACTTC	CASSQQQGKETQYF
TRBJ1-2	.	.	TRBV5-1	TGCGCCAGCAGCCTAGGACAGCGGGAAAGTGGCTACACCTTC	CASSLGQRESGYTF
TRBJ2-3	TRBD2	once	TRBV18	TGTGCCAGCTCAATAAGCGGGAGTGTTTTAGATACGCAGTATTTT	CASSISGSVLDTQYF
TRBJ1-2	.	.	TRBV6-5	TGTGCCAGCAGTTACAGGGGTGGCTATGGCTACACCTTC	CASSYRGGYGYTF
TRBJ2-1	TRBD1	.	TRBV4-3	TGCGCCAGCAGCCAAGACCGGGACAGATACAATGAGCAGTTCTTC	CASSQDRDRYNEQFF
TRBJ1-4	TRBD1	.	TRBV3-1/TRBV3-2	TGTGCCAGCAGTCAACAGGGGGCTGGAGAAAAACTGTTTTTT	CASSQQGAGEKLFF
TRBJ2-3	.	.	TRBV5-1	TGCGCCAGCAGCCTAAGGGGGTTGGATACGCAGTATTTT	CASSLRGLDTQYF
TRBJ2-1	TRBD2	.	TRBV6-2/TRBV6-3	TGTGCCAGCAGCAATCTAGCGGGAGGGGATTCAAAGAGCTCCTACAATGAGCAGTTCTTC	CASSNLAGGDSKSSYNEQFF
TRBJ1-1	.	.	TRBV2	TGTGCCAGCAGCCTCACAATGAACACTGAAGCTTTCTTT	CASSLTMNTEAFF
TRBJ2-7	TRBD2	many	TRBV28	TGTGCCAGCAGCTCCACTAGCGGGAGAGACTACGAGCAGTACTTC	CASSSTSGRDYEQYF
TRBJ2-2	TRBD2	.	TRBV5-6	TGTGCCAGCAGCTCCCGGACTAGCGGGAGTTATAGCGGGGAGCTGTTTTTT	CASSSRTSGSYSGELFF
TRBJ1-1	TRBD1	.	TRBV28	TGTGCCAGCAGACGGGGGACAGTCGACACTGAAGCTTTCTTT	CASRRGTVDTEAFF
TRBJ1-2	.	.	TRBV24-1	TGTGCCACCAGTGAATCGTACGCAGGATTCTACACCTTC	CATSESYAGFYTF